A single sample is the source of the 5 T cell receptor beta chains below, sequenced in a study of T cell responses to AZD1222 COVID-19 vaccine (dated by TCRdb to the early 2020s). The library relied on the immunoSEQ multiplex PCR assay. Imported from immuneACCESS, the table was reduced by TCRdb to in-frame sequences with V and J called. These copies leave out some clones; in studies compared against another copy, an unresolved V gene accounts for under half, and the cause of the remainder is not known. This sample is represented by around 140,000 clones; roughly 92% of them were singletons. Together, the top ten hold 1.7% of the sample. The sample's time point, from its label and the paper: baseline before first vaccination. Source: peripheral blood, taken on day 0 of AZD1222 vaccination. All receptors come from an adult in good health.

This clone was observed a few times. This chain links TRBV3-1 (or the pseudogene TRBV3-2) with TRBJ2-7, with a tentative D call TRBD2 (5 bases). The germline V and J ends were trimmed by 6 bases and 2 bases, with 14 bases remaining between them. CDR1 and CDR2 from the germline V gene are LGHDT and YNNKEL (reference sequence). This CDR3 spans 14 amino acids. The CDR3 region is CASRPGRGAYEQYF. Written as DNA, the CDR3 is TGTGCCAGCAGACCCGGCCGGGGAGCCTACGAGCAGTACTTC.

The chain carries TRBV19 and TRBJ2-6; 8 nucleotides match TRBD1. The germline V gene encodes CDR1 LNHDA and CDR2 SQIVND (reference sequence). V dropped 9 bases and J dropped 4; count of bases not matched to a gene: 11. The CDR3 is 16 residues long. The CDR3 region is CASSGTGAGGANVLTF. In DNA form, the CDR3 reads TGTGCCAGCTCCGGGACAGGTGCCGGAGGGGCCAACGTCCTGACTTTC. Based on the CDR3 plus reference TRBV19 and TRBJ2-6, the full variable domain is DGGITQSPKYLFRKEGQNVTLSCEQNLNHDAMYWYRQDPGQGLRLIYYSQIVNDFQKGDIAEGYSVSREKKESFPLTVTSAQKNPTAFYLCASSGTGAGGANVLTFGAGSRLTVL.

V and J are TRBV5-1 and TRBJ1-4, with D uncertain. The V gene's germline CDR1 is SGHRS and CDR2 YFSETQ. Deletions cut 4 bases from V and 4 bases from J, with 14 bases between. There are 15 residues in the CDR3. The CDR3 DNA sequence: TGCGCCAGCAGCCCTAGATGGGGTAATAATGAAAAACTGTTTTTT. Its translation is CASSPRWGNNEKLFF. Based on the CDR3 plus reference TRBV5-1 and TRBJ1-4, the full variable domain is KAGVTQTPRYLIKTRGQQVTLSCSPISGHRSVSWYQQTPGQGLQFLFEYFSETQRNKGNFPGRFSGRQFSNSRSEMNVSTLELGDSALYLCASSPRWGNNEKLFFGSGTQLSVL.

The rearrangement links TRBV2 to TRBJ2-5; 7 positions match TRBD1. CDR1 is SNHLY and CDR2 is FYNNEI in the germline V gene. The CDR3 contains 15 residues. V shed 6 bases and J 5 bases; nucleotides not matched to a gene: 12. The CDR3: CASRTDRSRWETQYF. The CDR3 DNA sequence: TGTGCCAGCAGGACGGACAGGTCGCGTTGGGAGACCCAGTACTTC. Complete variable domain (other parts from reference TRBV2 and TRBJ2-5): EPEVTQTPSHQVTQMGQEVILRCVPISNHLYFYWYRQILGQKVEFLVSFYNNEISEKSEIFDDQFSVERPDGSNFTLKIRSTKLEDSAMYFCASRTDRSRWETQYFGPGTRLLVL.

The J gene is TRBJ2-3, the V gene TRBV29-1, with TRBD2 matching 7 bases. Germline V gene sequence: CDR1 SQVTM, CDR2 ANQGSEA. The V gene end was trimmed by 4 bases and the J gene end by 0 bases; junction bases not matched to a gene: 1. The CDR3 extends over 13 amino acids. CDR3 loop: CSVGGRSTDTQYF. CDR3 DNA sequence: TGCAGCGTTGGCGGGAGAAGCACAGATACGCAGTATTTT.